Sequencing of this T cell receptor beta chain was carried out in a study of T cell repertoires in cytomegalovirus infection. Study-level information: Public TCR beta signatures were indicative of both CMV infection and a matching HLA type.

TCRdb re-derived calls from the reads in MiXCR, one entry per CDR3 protein. The sample includes about 130,000 distinct CDR3 sequences, roughly 9% of them seen just once. This clonotype was observed many times. Its antigen is currently unknown. Germline CDR1 reads MNHNS; CDR2 reads SASEGT. This CDR3 has 16 amino acids. The V and J ends lost 0 bases and 0 bases, in that order; junction bases with no gene match: 1. Points from the study as a whole: HLA-C-restricted TCR beta clonotypes specific for CMV led the ex vivo response. Carriers of CMV and the relevant HLA type were discriminated by public TCR beta frequency.

Sequenced sample: PBMCs. This rearrangement joins TRBV6-1 to TRBJ2-1, with 8 positions matching TRBD2. The sequence came from a human donor in good health (CMV status not recorded). Some clones in this sample may be carry-over from other donors' samples. The CDR3 region is CASSEAAGGSYNEQFF. The DNA for the CDR3 is TGTGCCAGCAGTGAAGCGGCGGGGGGCTCCTACAATGAGCAGTTCTTC.